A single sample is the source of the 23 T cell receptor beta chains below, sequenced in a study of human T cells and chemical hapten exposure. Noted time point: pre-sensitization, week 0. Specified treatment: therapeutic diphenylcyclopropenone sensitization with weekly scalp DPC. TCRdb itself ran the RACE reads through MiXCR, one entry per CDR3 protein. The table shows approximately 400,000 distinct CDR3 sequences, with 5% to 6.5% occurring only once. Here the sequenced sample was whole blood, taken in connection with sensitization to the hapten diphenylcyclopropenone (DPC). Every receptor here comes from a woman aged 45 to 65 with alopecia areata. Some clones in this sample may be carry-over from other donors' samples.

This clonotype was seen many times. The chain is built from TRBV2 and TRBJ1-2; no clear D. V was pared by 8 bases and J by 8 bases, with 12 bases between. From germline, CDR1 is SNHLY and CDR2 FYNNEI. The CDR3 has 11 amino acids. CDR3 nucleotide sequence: TGTGCCAGCCGGTACGGCGACGGCTACACCTTC. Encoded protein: CASRYGDGYTF.

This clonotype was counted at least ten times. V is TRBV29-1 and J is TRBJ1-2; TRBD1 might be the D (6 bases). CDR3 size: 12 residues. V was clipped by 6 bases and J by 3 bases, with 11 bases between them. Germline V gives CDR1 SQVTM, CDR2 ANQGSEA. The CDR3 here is CSVQDSYYGYTF. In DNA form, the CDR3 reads TGCAGCGTCCAGGACAGCTACTATGGCTACACCTTC.

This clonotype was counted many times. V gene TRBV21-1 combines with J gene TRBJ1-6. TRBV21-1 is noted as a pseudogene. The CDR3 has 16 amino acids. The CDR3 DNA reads TGTGCCAGCAGCAAACAGGAACGAATTTATAATTCACCCCTCCACTTT. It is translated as CASSKQERIYNSPLHF.

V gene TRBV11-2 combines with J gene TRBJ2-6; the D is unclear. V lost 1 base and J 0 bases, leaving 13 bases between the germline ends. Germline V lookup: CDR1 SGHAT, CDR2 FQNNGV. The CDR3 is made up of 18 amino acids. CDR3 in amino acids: CASSLVTVIPSGANVLTF. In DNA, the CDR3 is TGTGCCAGCAGCTTAGTCACAGTTATCCCCTCTGGGGCCAACGTCCTGACTTTC.

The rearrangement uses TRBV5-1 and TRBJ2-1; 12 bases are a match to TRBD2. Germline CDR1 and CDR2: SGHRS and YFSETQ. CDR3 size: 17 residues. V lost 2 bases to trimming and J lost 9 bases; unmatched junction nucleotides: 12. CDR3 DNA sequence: TGCGCCAGCAGCTTAAGGACTAGCGGGGCCCTAAGTACTGAGCAGTTCTTC. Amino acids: CASSLRTSGALSTEQFF. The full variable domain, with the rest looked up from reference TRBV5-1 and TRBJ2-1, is KAGVTQTPRYLIKTRGQQVTLSCSPISGHRSVSWYQQTPGQGLQFLFEYFSETQRNKGNFPGRFSGRQFSNSRSEMNVSTLELGDSALYLCASSLRTSGALSTEQFFGPGTRLTVL.

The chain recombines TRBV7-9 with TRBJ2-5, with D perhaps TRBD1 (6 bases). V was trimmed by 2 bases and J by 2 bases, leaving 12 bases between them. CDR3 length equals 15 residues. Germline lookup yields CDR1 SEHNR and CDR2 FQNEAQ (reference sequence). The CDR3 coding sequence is TGTGCCAGCAGCTTATTACAGGGAGAACAAGAGACCCAGTACTTC. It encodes CASSLLQGEQETQYF.

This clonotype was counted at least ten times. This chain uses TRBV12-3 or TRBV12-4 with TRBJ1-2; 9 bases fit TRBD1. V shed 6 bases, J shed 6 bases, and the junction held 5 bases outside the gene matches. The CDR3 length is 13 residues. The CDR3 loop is CASSRTGDNGYTF. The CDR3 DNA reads TGTGCCAGCAGCCGGACAGGGGACAATGGCTACACCTTC.

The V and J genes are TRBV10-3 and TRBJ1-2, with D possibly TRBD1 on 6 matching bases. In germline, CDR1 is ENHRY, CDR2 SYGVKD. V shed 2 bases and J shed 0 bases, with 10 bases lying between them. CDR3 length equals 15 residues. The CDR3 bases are TGTGCCATCAGTGAGGGACAGACACCTAACTATGGCTACACCTTC. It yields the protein CAISEGQTPNYGYTF.

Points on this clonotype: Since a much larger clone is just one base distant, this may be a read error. The CDR3 here is CASSSRSSGEQFF. Written as DNA, the CDR3 is TGTGCCAGCTCATCACGGTCTAGCGGGGAGCAGTTCTTC. This chain links TRBV18 with TRBJ2-1; 8 bases fit TRBD2. V shed 5 bases and J 10 bases; nucleotides not matched to a gene: 7. Germline-derived CDR1 and CDR2 are KGHSH and LQKENI. The CDR3 covers 13 residues.

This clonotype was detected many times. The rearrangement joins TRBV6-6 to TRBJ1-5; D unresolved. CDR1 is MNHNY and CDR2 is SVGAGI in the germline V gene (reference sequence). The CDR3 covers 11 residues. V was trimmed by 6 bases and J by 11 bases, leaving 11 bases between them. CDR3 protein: CASSPGMAQHF. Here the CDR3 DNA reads TGTGCCAGCAGCCCCGGTATGGCCCAGCATTTT.

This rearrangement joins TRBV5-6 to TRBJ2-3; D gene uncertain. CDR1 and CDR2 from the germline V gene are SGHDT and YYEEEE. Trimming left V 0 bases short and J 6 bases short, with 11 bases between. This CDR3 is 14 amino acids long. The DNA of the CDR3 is TGTGCCAGCAGCTTGGTCCCGGGTTCCGATACGCAGTATTTT. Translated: CASSLVPGSDTQYF.

The CDR3 nucleotides read TGTGCTAGTGGTGTGACAGGGAGCTATGGCTACACCTTC. Its translation is CASGVTGSYGYTF. The chain is built from TRBV12-5 and TRBJ1-2; TRBD1 agrees at 7 bases. V lost 5 bases to trimming and J lost 4 bases; unmatched junction nucleotides: 4. CDR1 and CDR2 from the germline V gene are LGHNT and FRNRAP. CDR3 length equals 13 residues.

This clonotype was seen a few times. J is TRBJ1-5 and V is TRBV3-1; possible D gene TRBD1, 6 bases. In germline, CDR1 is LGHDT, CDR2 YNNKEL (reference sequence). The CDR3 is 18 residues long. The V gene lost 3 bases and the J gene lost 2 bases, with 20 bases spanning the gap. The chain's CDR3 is CASSQYQPGARGNQPQHF. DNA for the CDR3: TGTGCCAGCAGCCAGTATCAACCAGGGGCGAGGGGCAATCAGCCCCAGCATTTT.

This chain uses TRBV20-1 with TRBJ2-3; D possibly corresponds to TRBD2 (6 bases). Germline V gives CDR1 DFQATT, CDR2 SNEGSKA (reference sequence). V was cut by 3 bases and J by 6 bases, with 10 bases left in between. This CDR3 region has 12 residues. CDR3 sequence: CSASGSGDTQYF. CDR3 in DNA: TGCAGTGCTAGCGGGAGCGGCGATACGCAGTATTTT.

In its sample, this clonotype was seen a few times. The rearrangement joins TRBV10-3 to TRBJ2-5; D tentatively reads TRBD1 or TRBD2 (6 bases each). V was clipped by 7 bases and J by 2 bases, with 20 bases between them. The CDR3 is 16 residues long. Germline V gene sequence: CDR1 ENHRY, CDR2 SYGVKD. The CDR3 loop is CAIKGDSPPKQETQYF. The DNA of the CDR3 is TGTGCCATCAAGGGGGACTCCCCCCCAAAACAAGAGACCCAGTACTTC.

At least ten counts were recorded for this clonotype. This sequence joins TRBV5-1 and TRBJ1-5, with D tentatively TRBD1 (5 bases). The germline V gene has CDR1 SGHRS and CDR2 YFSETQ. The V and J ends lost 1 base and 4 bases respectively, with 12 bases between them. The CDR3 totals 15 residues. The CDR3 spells CASSLQGGTNQPQHF. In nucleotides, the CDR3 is TGCGCCAGCAGCTTGCAGGGAGGAACGAATCAGCCCCAGCATTTT.

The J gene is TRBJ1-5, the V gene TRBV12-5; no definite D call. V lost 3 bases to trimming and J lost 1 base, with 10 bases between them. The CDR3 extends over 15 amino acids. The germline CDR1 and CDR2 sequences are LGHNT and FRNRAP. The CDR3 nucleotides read TGTGCTAGTGGTTTTTTAATAGGAAGCAATCAGCCCCAGCATTTT. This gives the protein CASGFLIGSNQPQHF.

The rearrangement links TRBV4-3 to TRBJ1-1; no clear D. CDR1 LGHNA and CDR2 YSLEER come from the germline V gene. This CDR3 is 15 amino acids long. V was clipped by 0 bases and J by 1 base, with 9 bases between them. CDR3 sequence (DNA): TGCGCCAGCAGCCAAGATCCACAGAAGAACACTGAAGCTTTCTTT. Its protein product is CASSQDPQKNTEAFF.

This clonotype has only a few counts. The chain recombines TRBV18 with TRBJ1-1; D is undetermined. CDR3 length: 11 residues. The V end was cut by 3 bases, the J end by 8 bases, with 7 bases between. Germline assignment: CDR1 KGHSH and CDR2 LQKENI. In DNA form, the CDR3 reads TGTGCCAGCTCACCTTCGCAAGAAGCTTTCTTT. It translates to CASSPSQEAFF.

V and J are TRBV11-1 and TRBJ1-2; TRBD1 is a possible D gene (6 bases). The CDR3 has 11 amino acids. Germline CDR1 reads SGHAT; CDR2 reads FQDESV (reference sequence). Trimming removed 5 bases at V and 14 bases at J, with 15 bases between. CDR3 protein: CASSTGTSPTF. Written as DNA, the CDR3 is TGTGCCAGCAGCACGGGGACAAGTCCGACCTTC.

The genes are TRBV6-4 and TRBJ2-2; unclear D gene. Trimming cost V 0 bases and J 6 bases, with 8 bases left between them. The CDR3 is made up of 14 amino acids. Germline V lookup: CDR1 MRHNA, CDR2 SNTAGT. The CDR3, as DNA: TGTGCCAGCAGTGACTCTAGTTTCGCCGGGGAGCTGTTTTTT. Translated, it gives CASSDSSFAGELFF.

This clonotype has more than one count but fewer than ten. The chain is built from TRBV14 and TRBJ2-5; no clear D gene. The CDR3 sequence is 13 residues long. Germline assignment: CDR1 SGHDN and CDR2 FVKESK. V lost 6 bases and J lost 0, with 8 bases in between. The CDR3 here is CASSQTHQETQYF. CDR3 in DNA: TGTGCCAGCAGTCAGACCCACCAAGAGACCCAGTACTTC.

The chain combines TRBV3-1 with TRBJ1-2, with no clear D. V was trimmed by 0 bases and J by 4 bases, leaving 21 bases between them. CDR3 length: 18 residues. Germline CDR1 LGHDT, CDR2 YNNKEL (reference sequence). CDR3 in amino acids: CASSQEVGPLRQLYGYTF. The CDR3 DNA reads TGTGCCAGCAGCCAAGAGGTCGGACCCCTCAGACAACTCTATGGCTACACCTTC.